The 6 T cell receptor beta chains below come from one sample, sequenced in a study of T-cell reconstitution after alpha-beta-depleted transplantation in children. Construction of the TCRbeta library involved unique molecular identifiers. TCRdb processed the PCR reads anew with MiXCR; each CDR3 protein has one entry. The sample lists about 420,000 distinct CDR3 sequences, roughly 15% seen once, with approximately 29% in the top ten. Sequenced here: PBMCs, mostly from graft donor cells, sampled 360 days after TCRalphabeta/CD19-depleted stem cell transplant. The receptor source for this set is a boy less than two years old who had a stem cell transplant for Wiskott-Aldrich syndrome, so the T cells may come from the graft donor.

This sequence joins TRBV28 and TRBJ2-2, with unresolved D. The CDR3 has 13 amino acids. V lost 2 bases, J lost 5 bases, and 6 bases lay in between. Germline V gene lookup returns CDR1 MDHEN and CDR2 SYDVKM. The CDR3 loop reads CASSLSETGELFF. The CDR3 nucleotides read TGTGCCAGCAGTTTAAGTGAGACCGGGGAGCTGTTTTTT.

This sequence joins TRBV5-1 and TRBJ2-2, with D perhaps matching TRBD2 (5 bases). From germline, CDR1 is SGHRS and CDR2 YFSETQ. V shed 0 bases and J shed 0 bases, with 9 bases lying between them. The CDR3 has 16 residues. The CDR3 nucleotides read TGCGCCAGCAGCTTGGTGGGGAGCCCGAACACCGGGGAGCTGTTTTTT. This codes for CASSLVGSPNTGELFF.

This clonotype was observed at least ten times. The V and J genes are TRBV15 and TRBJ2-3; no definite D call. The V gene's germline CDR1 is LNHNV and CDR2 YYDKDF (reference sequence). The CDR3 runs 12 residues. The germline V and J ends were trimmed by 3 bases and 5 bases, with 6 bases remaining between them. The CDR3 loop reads CATSRGIDTQYF. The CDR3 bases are TGTGCCACCAGCAGGGGGATAGATACGCAGTATTTT.

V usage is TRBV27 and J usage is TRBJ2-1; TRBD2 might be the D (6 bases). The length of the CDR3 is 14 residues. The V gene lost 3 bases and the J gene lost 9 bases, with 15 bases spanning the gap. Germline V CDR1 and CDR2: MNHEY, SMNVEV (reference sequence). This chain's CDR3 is CASSFPGQGGEQFF. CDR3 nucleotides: TGTGCCAGCAGTTTTCCAGGGCAGGGAGGTGAGCAGTTCTTC.

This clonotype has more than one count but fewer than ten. The CDR3, as DNA: TGTGCCACCAGCAGAGACATCACAGATACGCAGTATTTT. It translates to CATSRDITDTQYF. The rearrangement uses TRBV15 and TRBJ2-3; D remains unclear. The CDR3 totals 13 residues. Trimming left V 0 bases short and J 2 bases short, with 3 bases between. CDR1 LNHNV and CDR2 YYDKDF come from the germline V gene (reference sequence).

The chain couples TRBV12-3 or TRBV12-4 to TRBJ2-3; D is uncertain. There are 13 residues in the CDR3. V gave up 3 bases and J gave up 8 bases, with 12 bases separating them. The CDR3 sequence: CASSFAPPGTQYF. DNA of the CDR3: TGTGCCAGCAGTTTTGCCCCACCAGGTACGCAGTATTTT.